The clone carrying this T cell receptor beta chain occurred a few times. Its antigen is currently unknown. All of the isolated RNA was reverse transcribed, so expressed TCRB transcripts were sequenced. TCRdb's copy holds only in-frame clones and misses some; the assay was immunoSEQ multiplex PCR. Altogether hundreds of thousands of clones are present, roughly an eighth being singletons, with the ten largest covering roughly 0.018%. Germline V CDR1 and CDR2: MGHRA, YSYEKL. This CDR3 comprises 16 residues. V lost 1 base and J lost 1, with 14 bases in between. All of the sorted populations showed purity greater than 95%. This specimen belongs to a study of beta chain features in type 1 diabetes. Study-wide points: In every one of the four CD4+ subsets, TCRB CDR3s were moderately but significantly shorter in Type 1 diabetes patients. Naive, central memory and Treg TCRB repertoires appeared more alike in patients than in healthy donors.

The sample taken for sequencing was naive CD4+ T cells from blood. This TCR was sampled from a man in his thirties or forties with type 1 diabetes. The chain employs TRBV4-1 and TRBJ2-7; D remains ambiguous. DNA of the CDR3: TGCGCCAGCAGCCAAGGGGCGAGACGCTCGTCCTACGAGCAGTACTTC. Translating it yields CASSQGARRSSYEQYF.